This T cell receptor (beta chain) was identified in a study of cytomegalovirus exposure and HLA in healthy donors. The V gene end was trimmed by 2 bases and the J gene end by 2 bases; junction bases not matched to a gene: 6. The germline gives CDR1 SGHVS, CDR2 FNYEAQ. This CDR3 region has 16 residues. This PCR relied on a set of 60 Vbeta primers and 13 Jbeta primers. Sequencing was performed with immunoSEQ multiplex PCR; in TCRdb, only in-frame clones are kept and a portion is missing. The repertoire has hundreds of thousands of clones, about 80% of them found once; the top ten carry roughly 0.6%. V is TRBV7-6 and J is TRBJ2-3; 8 bases fit TRBD2. The specimen was PBMCs. This receptor was identified in a man aged 18 to 29 in good health and CMV-seronegative. CDR3 region: CASSLSTGGFTDTQYF. The CDR3 DNA reads as TGTGCCAGCAGCTTATCGACGGGAGGGTTCACAGATACGCAGTATTTT.